This T cell receptor (beta chain) is from a study of blood T cells in healthy people across ages (dated by TCRdb to the mid-2010s). Regarding the study in general: In model experiments, template switching captured about one uniquely barcoded TCR beta cDNA molecule for every two T cells. Age-related changes in TCR beta repertoire diversity were measured in the study by deep sequencing normalized with unique cDNA molecular identifiers. Four age groups were formed from the donors: young (average about 15 years), middle-aged (approximately 41), aged (roughly 58) and long-lived (around 82). To avoid experimental bias, donors of different ages were randomly spread across the sequencing lanes. Two additional independent replicas of 1 million unique cDNA reads from the same blood draw were analyzed for two donors (one aged 18 to 30 and one aged 80 or older). Study-wide conclusions, independent of this receptor: Because profiling used bulk unsorted PBMCs, naive and antigen-experienced compartments could not be compared conclusively. The percentage of naive T cells measured by flow cytometry correlated strongly with observed TCR beta diversity. As age increased, observed TCR beta diversity per million T cells dropped in a roughly linear way, and a significant reduction was already evident by age around 41. Because donor CMV infection status was unknown, age-related changes in expanded clonotypes were potentially confounded. Total diversity estimates from one million sequenced T cells were considered lower bounds and underestimates. Compared with the aged group, the long-lived group had more naive CD4+ T cells, fewer expanded clones and increased TCR diversity, suggesting age selection.

In this sample, this clonotype turned up a few times. No cognate antigen has been identified for it. Per-base quality was not reported, and no clone a single base away is much larger than it. Systemically healthy Caucasian individuals from Russia, about 38 in total and aged roughly 6 to 100 years, were included as donors. Around 10 milliliters of peripheral blood were drawn from each donor into EDTA-treated Vacutainer tubes. PBMCs were isolated by Ficoll-Paque density-gradient centrifugation, with at least 7 million obtained per sample. Total RNA, at least 5 micrograms per sample, was extracted from PBMCs with Trizol reagent. The percentages of naive CD45RAhigh/CD27high T cells were determined by flow cytometry on a PBMC aliquot from every donor. Library method: 5' RACE. Instrument used: Illumina HiSeq 2500. A second PCR of about 6 to 11 cycles was performed with a sample-barcoded 5' primer and a J-beta primer mix. A template-switch 5' adaptor carrying 12 random nucleotides introduced a unique molecular identifier onto each TCR beta cDNA molecule. Each sample yielded at least 3 million CDR3-containing paired-end reads. All of the RNA was converted into first-strand cDNA using the Mint cDNA synthesis kit, with a TRBC-specific oligonucleotide serving as the primer. Following uracil-DNA glycosylase treatment, all cDNA underwent a first 18-cycle PCR with the universal primers M1SS and BC2_uni_R. The study's own analysis went as follows. For normalization, 1 million high-quality reads, each with a distinct molecular identifier, were randomly selected from each sample. Reads sharing molecular identifiers were discarded rather than binned into consensus sequences. MiTCR, set to a Q25 quality threshold and the strictest error-elimination algorithm, was used for CDR3 identification, clonotype clustering and error correction. A nonparametric unseen species model with Euler transformation was used to estimate a lower bound on total TCR beta diversity. The public reads were reprocessed in TCRdb via fastp at Q25 and MiXCR, keeping in-frame beta chains. Rows matching on CDR3 protein sequence are summarized as one entry with the most common DNA and genes. The V and J calls were not made by the authors but by TCRdb's processing. The sample table holds some 1.5 million distinct CDR3 sequences, of which 28% were seen once. Together, the top ten hold 7.7% of the sample.

The CDR3 numbers 17 residues from cysteine through phenylalanine. Only the CDR3 part of the read is kept: 51 bases, read in frame from the first base. V loses 0 bases, J loses 7 bases, and the germline ends lie 25 bases apart. The germline V gene (reference sequence) sets CDR1 to DFQATT and CDR2 to SNEGSKA. This TCR came from a woman aged 25 to 45 in good health. Sequencing used blood. The chain was built from TRBV20-1 and TRBJ2-7; the D gene is unclear. The nucleotide sequence is given as TGCAGTGCTAGAGATGAAGGCCTAACCATATCCTACAATGAGCAGTACTTC. Its protein reads: CSARDEGLTISYNEQYF.